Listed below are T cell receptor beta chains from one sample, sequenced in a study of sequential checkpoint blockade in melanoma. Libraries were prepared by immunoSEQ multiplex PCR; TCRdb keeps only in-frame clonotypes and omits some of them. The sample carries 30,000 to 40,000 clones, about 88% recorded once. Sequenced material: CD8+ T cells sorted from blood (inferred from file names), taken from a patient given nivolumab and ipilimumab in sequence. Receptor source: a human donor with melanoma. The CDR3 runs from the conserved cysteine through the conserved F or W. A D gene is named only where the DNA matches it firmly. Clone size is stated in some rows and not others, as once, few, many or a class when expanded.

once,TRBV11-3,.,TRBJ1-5,CASSRGGHQPQHF,TGTGCCAGCAGCAGGGGGGGGCATCAGCCCCAGCATTTT
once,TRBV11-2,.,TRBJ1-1,CASSPRREGRVDTEAFF,TGTGCCAGCAGCCCCAGGCGGGAAGGGAGAGTCGACACTGAAGCTTTCTTT
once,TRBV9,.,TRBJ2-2,CASSVDGVNTGELFF,TGTGCCAGCAGCGTAGACGGAGTGAACACCGGGGAGCTGTTTTTT
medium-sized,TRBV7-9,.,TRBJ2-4,CASSPQGGTIAKNIQYF,TGTGCCAGCAGCCCACAGGGTGGGACGATAGCCAAAAACATTCAGTACTTC
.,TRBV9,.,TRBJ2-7,CASSVARDMSSYEQYF,TGTGCCAGCAGCGTAGCCCGGGACATGAGCTCCTACGAGCAGTACTTC
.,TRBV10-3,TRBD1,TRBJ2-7,CATKSGQGFNEQYF,TGTGCCACCAAATCTGGACAGGGATTTAACGAGCAGTACTTC
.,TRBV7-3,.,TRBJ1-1,CASSSLETGITEAFF,TGTGCCAGCAGCTCGCTCGAAACAGGGATCACTGAAGCTTTCTTT
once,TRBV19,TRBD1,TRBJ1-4,CASGTGTGATNEKLFF,TGTGCCAGCGGAACCGGGACAGGCGCAACTAATGAAAAACTGTTTTTT
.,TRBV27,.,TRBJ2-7,CASSPTVIDYEQYF,TGTGCCAGCAGCCCGACAGTAATCGACTACGAGCAGTACTTC
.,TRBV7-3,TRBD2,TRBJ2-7,CASSPLAGGNEQYF,TGTGCCAGCAGCCCACTAGCGGGAGGGAACGAGCAGTACTTC
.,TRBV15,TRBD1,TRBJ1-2,CATGDSNFYGYTF,TGTGCCACCGGGGACAGTAATTTCTATGGCTACACCTTC
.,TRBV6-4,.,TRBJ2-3,CASSDGGISTDTQYF,TGTGCCAGCAGTGACGGCGGGATTAGCACAGATACGCAGTATTTT
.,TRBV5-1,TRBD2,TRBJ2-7,CASSSGWGLAGVKGGEQYF,TGCGCCAGCAGCTCGGGGTGGGGACTAGCGGGAGTAAAAGGCGGCGAGCAGTACTTC
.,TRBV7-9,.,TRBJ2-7,CASRDRDTSYEQYF,TGTGCCAGCAGGGATAGGGACACCTCCTACGAGCAGTACTTC
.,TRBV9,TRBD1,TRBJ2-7,CASSTRDSFYEQYF,TGTGCCAGCAGCACCCGGGACAGCTTCTACGAGCAGTACTTC
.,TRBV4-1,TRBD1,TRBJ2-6,CASTLMGQQTSGANVLTF,TGCGCCAGCACCCTAATGGGACAGCAGACCTCTGGGGCCAACGTCCTGACTTTC
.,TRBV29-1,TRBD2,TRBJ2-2,CSVGLAATGELFF,TGCAGCGTTGGGCTAGCGGCGACCGGGGAGCTGTTTTTT
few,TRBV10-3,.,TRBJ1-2,CAISEGAGGRDGYTF,TGTGCCATCAGTGAAGGTGCGGGGGGTAGGGATGGCTACACCTTC
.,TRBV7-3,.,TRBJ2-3,CASSIGQFHTDTQYF,TGTGCCAGCAGCATCGGACAGTTCCACACAGATACGCAGTATTTT
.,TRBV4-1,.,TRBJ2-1,CASSPLSGYNEQFF,TGCGCCAGCAGTCCCCTGAGCGGGTACAATGAGCAGTTCTTC
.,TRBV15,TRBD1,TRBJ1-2,CATSRGRQGVNGYTF,TGTGCCACCAGCAGAGGTAGACAGGGGGTGAATGGCTACACCTTC
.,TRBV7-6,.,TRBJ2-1,CASSLHREEQFF,TGTGCCAGCAGCTTGCACCGGGAGGAGCAGTTCTTC
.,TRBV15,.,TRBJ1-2,CATSRPIDYGYTF,TGTGCCACCAGCAGACCAATTGACTATGGCTACACCTTC
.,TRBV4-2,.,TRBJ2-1,CASSQEVAYDEQFF,TGTGCCAGCAGCCAAGAAGTAGCCTACGATGAGCAGTTCTTC
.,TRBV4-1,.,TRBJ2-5,CASSQDSQGRGETQYF,TGCGCCAGCAGCCAAGATAGTCAGGGTAGAGGAGAGACCCAGTACTTC
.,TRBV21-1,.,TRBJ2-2,CASRRQGPNTGELFF,TGTGCCAGCAGAAGACAGGGACCGAACACCGGGGAGCTGTTTTTT
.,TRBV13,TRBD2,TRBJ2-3,CASSGAGHPLAATQYF,TGTGCCAGCAGCGGGGCCGGGCATCCACTAGCGGCTACGCAGTATTTT
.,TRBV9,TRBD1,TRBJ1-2,CASTSGGTGGFGYTF,TGTGCCAGCACCAGCGGTGGGACAGGGGGCTTCGGCTACACCTTC
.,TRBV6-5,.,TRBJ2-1,CASKKELGSNNEQFF,TGTGCCAGCAAAAAGGAGCTGGGTTCAAACAATGAGCAGTTCTTC
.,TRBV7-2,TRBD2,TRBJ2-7,CASSYGTGGFYEQYF,TGTGCCAGCAGCTACGGGACGGGAGGGTTCTACGAGCAGTACTTC
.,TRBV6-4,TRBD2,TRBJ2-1,CASSSLAGTDNEQFF,TGTGCCAGCAGTTCACTAGCGGGAACGGACAATGAGCAGTTCTTC
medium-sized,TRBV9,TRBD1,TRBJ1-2,CASSVRTGGDYGYTF,TGTGCCAGCAGCGTTCGGACAGGGGGGGACTATGGCTACACCTTC
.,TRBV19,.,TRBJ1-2,CASKMGGSGYTF,TGTGCCAGTAAAATGGGGGGGAGTGGCTACACCTTC
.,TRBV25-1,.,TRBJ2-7,CASSERYEQYF,TGTGCCAGCAGTGAGAGGTACGAGCAGTACTTC
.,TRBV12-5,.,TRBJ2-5,CASGQGGETQYF,TGTGCTAGTGGCCAGGGGGGAGAGACCCAGTACTTC
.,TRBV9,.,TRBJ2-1,CASSVGSGTYNEQFF,TGTGCCAGCAGCGTTGGTAGCGGAACCTACAATGAGCAGTTCTTC
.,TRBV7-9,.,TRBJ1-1,CASSLALRQVNTEAFF,TGTGCCAGCAGCTTAGCCCTTAGACAGGTGAACACTGAAGCTTTCTTT
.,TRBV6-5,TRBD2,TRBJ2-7,CASSYGGGPYEQYF,TGTGCCAGCAGTTACGGGGGGGGACCCTACGAGCAGTACTTC
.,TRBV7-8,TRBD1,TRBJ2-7,CASSLDQGVVYEQYF,TGTGCCAGCAGCTTAGATCAGGGGGTAGTGTACGAGCAGTACTTC
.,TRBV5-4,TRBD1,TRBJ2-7,CASSTGTGDYEQYF,TGTGCCAGCAGCACCGGGACAGGAGATTACGAGCAGTACTTC
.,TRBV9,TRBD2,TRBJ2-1,CASSAQGLAGEYNEQFF,TGTGCCAGCAGCGCCCAGGGACTAGCGGGGGAATACAATGAGCAGTTCTTC
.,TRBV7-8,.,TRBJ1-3,CASSLAVQAGNTIYF,TGTGCCAGCAGCTTAGCGGTTCAGGCTGGAAACACCATATATTTT
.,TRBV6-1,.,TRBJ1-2,CASSDQQGRVYGYTF,TGTGCCAGCAGTGACCAACAGGGTAGGGTCTATGGCTACACCTTC